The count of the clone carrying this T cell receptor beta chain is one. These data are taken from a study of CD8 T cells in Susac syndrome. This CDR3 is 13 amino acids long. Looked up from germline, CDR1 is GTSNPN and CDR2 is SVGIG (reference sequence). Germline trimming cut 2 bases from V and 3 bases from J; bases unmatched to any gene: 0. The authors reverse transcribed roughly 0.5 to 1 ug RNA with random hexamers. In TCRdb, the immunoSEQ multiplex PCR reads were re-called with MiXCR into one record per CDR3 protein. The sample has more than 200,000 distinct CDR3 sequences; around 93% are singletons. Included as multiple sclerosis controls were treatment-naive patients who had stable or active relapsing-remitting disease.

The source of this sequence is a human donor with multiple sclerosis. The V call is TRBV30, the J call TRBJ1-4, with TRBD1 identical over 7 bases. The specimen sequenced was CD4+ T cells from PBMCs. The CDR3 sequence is CAWSQGANEKLFF. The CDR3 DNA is TGTGCCTGGAGTCAGGGGGCTAATGAAAAACTGTTTTTT.